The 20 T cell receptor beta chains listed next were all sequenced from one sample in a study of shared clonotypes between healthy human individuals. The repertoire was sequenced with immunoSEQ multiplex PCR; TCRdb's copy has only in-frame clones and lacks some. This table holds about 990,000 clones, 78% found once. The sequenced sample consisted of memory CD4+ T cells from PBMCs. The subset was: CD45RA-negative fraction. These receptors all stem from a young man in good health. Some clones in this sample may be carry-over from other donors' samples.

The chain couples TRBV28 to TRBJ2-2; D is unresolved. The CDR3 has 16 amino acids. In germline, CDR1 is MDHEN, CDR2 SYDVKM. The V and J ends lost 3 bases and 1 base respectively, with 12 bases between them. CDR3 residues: CASSLVGVRNTGELFF. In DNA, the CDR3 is TGTGCCAGCAGTTTGGTAGGCGTCAGGAACACCGGGGAGCTGTTTTTT.

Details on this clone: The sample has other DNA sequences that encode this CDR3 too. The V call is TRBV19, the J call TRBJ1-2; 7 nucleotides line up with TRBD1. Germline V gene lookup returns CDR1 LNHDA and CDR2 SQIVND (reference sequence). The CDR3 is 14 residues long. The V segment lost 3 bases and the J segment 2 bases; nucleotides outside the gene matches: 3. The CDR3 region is CASSIQTGNYGYTF. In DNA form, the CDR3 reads TGTGCCAGTAGTATCCAGACAGGGAACTATGGCTACACCTTC.

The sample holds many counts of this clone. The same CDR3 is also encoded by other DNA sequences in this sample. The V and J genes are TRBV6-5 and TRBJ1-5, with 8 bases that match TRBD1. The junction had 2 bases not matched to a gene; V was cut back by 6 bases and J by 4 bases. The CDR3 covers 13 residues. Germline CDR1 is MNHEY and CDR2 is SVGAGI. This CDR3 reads CASRGQVNQPQHF. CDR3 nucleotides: TGTGCCAGCAGGGGACAGGTTAATCAGCCCCAGCATTTT.

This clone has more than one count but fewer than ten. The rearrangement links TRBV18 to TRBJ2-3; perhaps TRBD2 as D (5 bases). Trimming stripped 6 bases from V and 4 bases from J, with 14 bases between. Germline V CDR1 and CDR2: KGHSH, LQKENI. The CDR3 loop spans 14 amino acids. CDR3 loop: CASSRLGDSDTQYF. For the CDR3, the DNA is TGTGCCAGCTCCCGACTCGGGGATTCAGATACGCAGTATTTT.

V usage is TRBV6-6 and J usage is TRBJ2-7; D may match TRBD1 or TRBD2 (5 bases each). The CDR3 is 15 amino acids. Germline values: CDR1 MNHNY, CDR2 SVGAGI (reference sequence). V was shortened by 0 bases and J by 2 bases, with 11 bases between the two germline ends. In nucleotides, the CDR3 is TGTGCCAGCAGTTACTCGCCAGGGAGAACCTACGAGCAGTACTTC. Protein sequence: CASSYSPGRTYEQYF.

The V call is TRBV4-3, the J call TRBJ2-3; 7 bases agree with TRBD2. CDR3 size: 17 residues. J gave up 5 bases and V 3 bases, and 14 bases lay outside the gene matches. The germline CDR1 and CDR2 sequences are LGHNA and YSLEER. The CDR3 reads CASSHPGRDWTQDTQYF. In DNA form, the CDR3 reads TGCGCCAGCAGCCACCCAGGGAGGGACTGGACCCAAGATACGCAGTATTTT.

The CDR3 nucleotides read TGTGCCAGCAGCTTACGCCCCATTCGGCAGCGGGAGCAAGAGACCCAGTACTTC. This sequence encodes CASSLRPIRQREQETQYF. The rearrangement uses TRBV7-3 and TRBJ2-5; TRBD2 matches 8 bases. The V gene's germline CDR1 is SGHTA and CDR2 FQGTGA. The CDR3 length is 18 residues. Trimming cost V 2 bases and J 2 bases; bases outside gene matches: 13.

As DNA, the CDR3 is TGTGCCAGCAGCCGTAGTGGCAGTGAGGGCTACACCTTC. It is translated as CASSRSGSEGYTF. The chain links TRBV7-2 to TRBJ1-2; D not certain. The CDR3 is made up of 13 amino acids. V was pared by 5 bases and J by 8 bases, with 15 bases between. CDR1 is SGHTA and CDR2 is FQGNSA in the germline V gene.

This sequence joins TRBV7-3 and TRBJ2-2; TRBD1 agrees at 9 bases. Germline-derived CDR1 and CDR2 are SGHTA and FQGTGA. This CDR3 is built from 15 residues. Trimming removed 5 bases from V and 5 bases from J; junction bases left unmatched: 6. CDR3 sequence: CASSGPGQGTGELFF. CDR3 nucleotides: TGTGCCAGCAGCGGACCGGGACAGGGTACCGGGGAGCTGTTTTTT.

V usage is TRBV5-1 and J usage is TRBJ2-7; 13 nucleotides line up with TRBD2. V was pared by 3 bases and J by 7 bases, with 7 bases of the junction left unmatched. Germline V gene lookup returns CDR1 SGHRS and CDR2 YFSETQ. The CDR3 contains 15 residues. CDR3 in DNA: TGCGCCAGCAGCTCAGGGACTAGCGGGGATGGGGAGCAGTACTTC. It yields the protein CASSSGTSGDGEQYF. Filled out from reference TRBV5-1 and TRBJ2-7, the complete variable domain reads KAGVTQTPRYLIKTRGQQVTLSCSPISGHRSVSWYQQTPGQGLQFLFEYFSETQRNKGNFPGRFSGRQFSNSRSEMNVSTLELGDSALYLCASSSGTSGDGEQYFGPGTRLTVT.

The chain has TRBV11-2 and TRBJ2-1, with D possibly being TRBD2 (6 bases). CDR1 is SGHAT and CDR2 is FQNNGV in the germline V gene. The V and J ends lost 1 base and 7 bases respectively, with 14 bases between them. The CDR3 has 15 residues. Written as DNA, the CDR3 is TGTGCCAGCAGCTTAGTCACCGGGAGCTGGAATGAGCAGTTCTTC. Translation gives CASSLVTGSWNEQFF.

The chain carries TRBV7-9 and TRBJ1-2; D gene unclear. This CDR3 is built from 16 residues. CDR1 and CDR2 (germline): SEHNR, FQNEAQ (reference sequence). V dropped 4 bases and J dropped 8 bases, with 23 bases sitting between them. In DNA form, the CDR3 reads TGTGCCAGCAGCTCCATCTTCAGTGACTCGTTCTCAGGCTACACCTTC. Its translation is CASSSIFSDSFSGYTF.

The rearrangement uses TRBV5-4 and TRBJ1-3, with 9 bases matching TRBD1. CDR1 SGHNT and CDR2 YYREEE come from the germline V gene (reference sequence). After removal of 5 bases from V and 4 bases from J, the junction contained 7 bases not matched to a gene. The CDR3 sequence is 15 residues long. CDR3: CASRNGQGTGNTIYF. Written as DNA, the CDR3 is TGTGCCAGCAGAAACGGACAGGGGACCGGAAACACCATATATTTT.

The CDR3 nucleotides read TGTGCCAGCTCACCAGGAAGGTCAGGGTCCGGGGAGACCCAGTACTTC. Translation gives CASSPGRSGSGETQYF. The chain recombines TRBV18 with TRBJ2-5; tentative D call: TRBD1 (5 bases). V was cut by 2 bases and J by 5 bases, with 18 bases left in between. Germline V gene lookup returns CDR1 KGHSH and CDR2 LQKENI. The CDR3 spans 16 residues. The whole variable domain, remainder taken from reference TRBV18 and TRBJ2-5, is NAGVMQNPRHLVRRRGQEARLRCSPMKGHSHVYWYRQLPEEGLKFMVYLQKENIIDESGMPKERFSAEFPKEGPSILRIQQVVRGDSAAYFCASSPGRSGSGETQYFGPGTRLLVL.

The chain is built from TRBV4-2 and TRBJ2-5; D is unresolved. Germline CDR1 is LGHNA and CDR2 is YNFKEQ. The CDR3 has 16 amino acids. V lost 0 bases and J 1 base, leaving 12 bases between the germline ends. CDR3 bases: TGTGCCAGCAGCCAAGATCCCGCGCAGGCCCAAGAGACCCAGTACTTC. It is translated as CASSQDPAQAQETQYF.

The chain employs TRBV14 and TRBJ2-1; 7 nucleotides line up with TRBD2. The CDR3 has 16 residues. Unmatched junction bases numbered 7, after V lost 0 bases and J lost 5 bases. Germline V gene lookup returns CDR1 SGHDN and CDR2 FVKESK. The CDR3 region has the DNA TGTGCCAGCAGCCAAGATCTTAGGACTAGTAACAATGAGCAGTTCTTC. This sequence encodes CASSQDLRTSNNEQFF.

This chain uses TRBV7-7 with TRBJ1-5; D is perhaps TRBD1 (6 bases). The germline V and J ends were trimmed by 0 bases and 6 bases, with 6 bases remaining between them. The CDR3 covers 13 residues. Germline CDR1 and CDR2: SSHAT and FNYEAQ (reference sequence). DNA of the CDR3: TGTGCCAGCAGCTTAGCAGGGGGTCAGCCCCAGCATTTT. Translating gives CASSLAGGQPQHF.

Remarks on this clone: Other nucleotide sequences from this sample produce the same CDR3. The CDR3 loop is CASSFDRVYEQYF. CDR3 DNA: TGCGCCAGCAGCTTTGACAGGGTTTACGAGCAGTACTTC. The chain couples TRBV5-1 to TRBJ2-7, with 7 positions matching TRBD1. Germline trimming cut 2 bases from V and 4 bases from J; bases unmatched to any gene: 3. Germline CDR1 reads SGHRS; CDR2 reads YFSETQ. This CDR3 has 13 residues.

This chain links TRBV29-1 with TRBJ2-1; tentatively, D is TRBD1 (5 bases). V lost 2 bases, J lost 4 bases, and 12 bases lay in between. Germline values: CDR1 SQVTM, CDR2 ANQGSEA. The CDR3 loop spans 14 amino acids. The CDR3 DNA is TGCAGCGTTGAAAGGGGAAACGGGTACAATGAGCAGTTCTTC. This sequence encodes CSVERGNGYNEQFF.

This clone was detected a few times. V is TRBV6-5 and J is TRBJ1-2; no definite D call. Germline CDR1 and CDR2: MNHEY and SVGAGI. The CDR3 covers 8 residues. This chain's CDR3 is CSAGGYTF. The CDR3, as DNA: TGTTCGGCGGGTGGCTACACCTTC.